These 27 T cell receptor beta chains originate from one sample sequenced in a study of blood T cell repertoires in COVID-19. Measured with immunoSEQ multiplex PCR; TCRdb has only the in-frame clones, and not every one. The table has around 250,000 clones, 88% seen once; the top ten hold roughly a tenth. Sequences were obtained from peripheral blood. Receptors were obtained from a woman between 65 and 79 years old with COVID-19, enrolled during active disease.

The CDR3 nucleotides read TGTGCCAGCAAATCCCGATTAGGGGGCGAAGGTCAGCCCCAGCATTTT. Translated: CASKSRLGGEGQPQHF. The gene calls are TRBV28 and TRBJ1-5, with 7 bases fitting TRBD1. The CDR3 loop spans 16 amino acids. Per germline, CDR1 MDHEN and CDR2 SYDVKM. Trimming removed 7 bases from V and 6 bases from J; junction bases left unmatched: 15.

The genes are TRBV12-5 and TRBJ2-3; maybe TRBD2 (7 bases). Trimming stripped 4 bases from V and 3 bases from J, with 11 bases between. CDR3 length: 14 residues. Germline V gives CDR1 LGHNT, CDR2 FRNRAP. The CDR3 loop is CASGWGGGTDTQYF. The CDR3 DNA is TGTGCTAGTGGTTGGGGAGGGGGAACAGATACGCAGTATTTT. Together with reference TRBV12-5 and TRBJ2-3, the CDR3 gives the full variable domain: DARVTQTPRHKVTEMGQEVTMRCQPILGHNTVFWYRQTMMQGLELLAYFRNRAPLDDSGMPKDRFSAEMPDATLATLKIQPSEPRDSAVYFCASGWGGGTDTQYFGPGTRLTVL.

The rearrangement links TRBV6-5 to TRBJ1-5; TRBD1 might be the D (5 bases). The germline CDR1 and CDR2 sequences are MNHEY and SVGAGI. V was shortened by 4 bases and J by 7 bases, with 14 bases between the two germline ends. The CDR3 is 14 amino acids. The CDR3 DNA follows: TGTGCCAGCAGTTTGGGCCGGAACAGGCAGCCCCAGCATTTT. Translation: CASSLGRNRQPQHF.

The gene calls are TRBV5-5 and TRBJ2-5, with D hard to call. CDR1 SGHKS and CDR2 YYEKEE come from the germline V gene (reference sequence). V was cut by 2 bases and J by 2 bases, with 4 bases left in between. The CDR3 contains 12 residues. CDR3 nucleotide sequence: TGTGCCAGCAGCTTCGGGCAAGAGACCCAGTACTTC. This gives the protein CASSFGQETQYF.

V and J are TRBV6-5 and TRBJ2-6; D is unclear. The germline V and J ends were trimmed by 6 bases and 0 bases, with 9 bases remaining between them. This CDR3 contains 15 residues. CDR1 and CDR2 from the germline V gene are MNHEY and SVGAGI. DNA for the CDR3: TGTGCCAGCAGGCCCAGTTACTCTGGGGCCAACGTCCTGACTTTC. It is translated as CASRPSYSGANVLTF.

This rearrangement joins TRBV9 to TRBJ2-2; 12 nucleotides align to TRBD2. The CDR3 extends over 18 amino acids. The junction had 7 bases not matched to a gene; V was cut back by 0 bases and J by 4 bases. Germline lookup yields CDR1 SGDLS and CDR2 YYNGEE. The CDR3 sequence is CASSVATSGSMRTGELFF. The CDR3 region has the DNA TGTGCCAGCAGCGTAGCGACTAGCGGGAGCATGCGCACCGGGGAGCTGTTTTTT. Together with reference TRBV9 and TRBJ2-2, the CDR3 gives the full variable domain: DSGVTQTPKHLITATGQRVTLRCSPRSGDLSVYWYQQSLDQGLQFLIQYYNGEERAKGNILERFSAQQFPDLHSELNLSSLELGDSALYFCASSVATSGSMRTGELFFGEGSRLTVL.

This clone was recorded once. The chain carries TRBV5-4 and TRBJ2-7; 12 bases map to TRBD2. The CDR3 covers 16 residues. V lost 4 bases and J lost 0; bases outside the gene matches: 5. Germline loops: CDR1 SGHNT, CDR2 YYREEE (reference sequence). The CDR3 DNA is TGTGCCAGCAGCGGCGGACTAGCGGGATTCTCCTACGAGCAGTACTTC. The encoded protein is CASSGGLAGFSYEQYF.

This chain connects TRBV6-5 to TRBJ1-5, with 7 positions matching TRBD1. The CDR3 runs 13 residues. Losses at the gene ends were 5 bases for V and 5 bases for J; bases not matched to a gene: 3. Germline loops: CDR1 MNHEY, CDR2 SVGAGI. The CDR3 coding sequence is TGTGCCAGCAGTATGGGACAGCATCAGCCCCAGCATTTT. It is translated as CASSMGQHQPQHF.

The chain carries TRBV2 and TRBJ2-1; possibly TRBD1 for D (5 bases). This CDR3 region has 13 residues. In germline, CDR1 is SNHLY, CDR2 FYNNEI. Trimming removed 4 bases at V and 5 bases at J, with 9 bases between. The CDR3 coding sequence is TGTGCCAGCAGTGCGACAGCCGACAATGAGCAGTTCTTC. It is translated as CASSATADNEQFF.

This clone has only a few counts. The V call is TRBV24-1, the J call TRBJ1-1, with D unresolved. The CDR3 spans 13 residues. From germline, CDR1 is KGHDR and CDR2 SFDVKD. Trimming pared 1 base from V and 4 bases from J, leaving 6 bases between. The DNA for the CDR3 is TGTGCCACCAGTGATTTCCGGGGCACTGAAGCTTTCTTT. Its translation is CATSDFRGTEAFF.

This sequence joins TRBV7-6 and TRBJ2-7; 7 bases line up with TRBD1. With 5 bases clipped from V and 3 bases from J, the junction kept 4 bases outside the gene matches. Germline V gene sequence: CDR1 SGHVS, CDR2 FNYEAQ. The CDR3 runs 13 residues. As DNA, the CDR3 is TGTGCCAGCAGCCGTAGGGACAGCTACGAGCAGTACTTC. Translated: CASSRRDSYEQYF.

V and J are TRBV3-1 (or the pseudogene TRBV3-2) and TRBJ1-1; 7 bases agree with TRBD1. The CDR3 runs 15 residues. The V gene end was trimmed by 0 bases and the J gene end by 5 bases; junction bases not matched to a gene: 6. Germline V gene data show CDR1 as LGHDT and CDR2 as YNNKEL (reference sequence). In nucleotides, the CDR3 is TGTGCCAGCAGCCAAGAAAGAGACAGGGAAACTGAAGCTTTCTTT. Residues: CASSQERDRETEAFF.

The rearrangement links TRBV6-5 to TRBJ1-2; 10 bases line up with TRBD1. The CDR3 runs 13 residues. The junction had 4 bases not matched to a gene; V was cut back by 6 bases and J by 6 bases. Germline V CDR1 and CDR2: MNHEY, SVGAGI. This CDR3 is CASRRDRGDGYTF. CDR3 in DNA: TGTGCCAGCAGACGGGACAGGGGTGATGGCTACACCTTC.

J is TRBJ1-6 and V is TRBV2; unclear D gene. The V gene lost 6 bases and the J gene lost 4 bases, with 13 bases spanning the gap. The CDR3 has 15 amino acids. Germline-derived CDR1 and CDR2 are SNHLY and FYNNEI. CDR3 DNA sequence: TGTGCCAGCAGACGACTTCGGGGTTATAATTCACCCCTCCACTTT. The encoded protein is CASRRLRGYNSPLHF. The entire variable domain, with the rest obtained from reference TRBV2 and TRBJ1-6, is as follows: EPEVTQTPSHQVTQMGQEVILRCVPISNHLYFYWYRQILGQKVEFLVSFYNNEISEKSEIFDDQFSVERPDGSNFTLKIRSTKLEDSAMYFCASRRLRGYNSPLHFGNGTRLTVT.

This sequence joins TRBV20-1 and TRBJ2-5, with D tentatively TRBD2 (5 bases). Germline V gene data show CDR1 as DFQATT and CDR2 as SNEGSKA (reference sequence). The CDR3 is made up of 11 amino acids. This CDR3 is CRVKGGETQYF. The DNA of the CDR3 is TGCAGGGTAAAAGGCGGGGAGACCCAGTACTTC.

The chain's CDR3 is CASSYRQGKSYEQYF. The CDR3 DNA follows: TGTGCCAGCAGTTACAGACAGGGGAAATCCTACGAGCAGTACTTC. V and J are TRBV6-6 and TRBJ2-7; TRBD1 matches at 8 bases. CDR1 MNHNY and CDR2 SVGAGI come from the germline V gene (reference sequence). The CDR3 extends over 15 amino acids. V dropped 2 bases and J dropped 1; count of bases not matched to a gene: 4.

The V and J genes are TRBV6-5 and TRBJ2-3, with TRBD2 identical over 14 bases. Looked up from germline, CDR1 is MNHEY and CDR2 is SVGAGI. The V gene end was trimmed by 6 bases and the J gene end by 1 base; junction bases not matched to a gene: 0. The length of the CDR3 is 15 residues. The CDR3 nucleotides are TGTGCCAGCAGGGGACTAGCGGGGGGCACAGATACGCAGTATTTT. Its protein is CASRGLAGGTDTQYF.

The chain links TRBV5-6 to TRBJ1-1; D is unclear. Looked up from germline, CDR1 is SGHDT and CDR2 is YYEEEE. The germline V and J ends were trimmed by 4 bases and 3 bases, with 19 bases remaining between them. This CDR3 has 16 amino acids. DNA of the CDR3: TGTGCCAGCAGCCCGGCTGTTGCACCCGAGGACACTGAAGCTTTCTTT. Amino acids: CASSPAVAPEDTEAFF.

This clone was recorded once. The chain employs TRBV5-4 and TRBJ2-3; 8 nucleotides agree with TRBD2. Trimming removed 2 bases from V and 3 bases from J; junction bases left unmatched: 5. Germline CDR1 and CDR2: SGHNT and YYREEE (reference sequence). This CDR3 is 15 amino acids long. This chain's CDR3 is CASSFTSGATDTQYF. DNA of the CDR3: TGTGCCAGCAGCTTTACTAGCGGAGCAACAGATACGCAGTATTTT.

The chain has TRBV7-9 and TRBJ2-1, with D maybe TRBD2 (5 bases). With 8 bases removed from V and 0 bases from J, the gap between germline ends came to 5 bases. This CDR3 has 12 residues. Germline values: CDR1 SEHNR, CDR2 FQNEAQ (reference sequence). The CDR3 coding sequence is TGTGCCAGCGGGAGCTCCTACAATGAGCAGTTCTTC. Its translation: CASGSSYNEQFF.

In this sample, this clone turned up once. This chain connects TRBV2 to TRBJ1-1; D ambiguous. CDR3 length: 11 residues. V was shortened by 2 bases and J by 8 bases, with 6 bases between the two germline ends. CDR1 is SNHLY and CDR2 is FYNNEI in the germline V gene. CDR3 residues: CASSELQEAFF. CDR3 coding DNA: TGTGCCAGCAGTGAACTTCAGGAAGCTTTCTTT.

Concerning this clone itself: Its ends do not fully match the called genes, so a read error is possible. This chain links TRBV27 with TRBJ1-1; 10 bases agree with TRBD1. CDR3 length: 11 residues. Germline values: CDR1 MNHEY, CDR2 SMNVEV (reference sequence). The CDR3 reads CASSRQGAWIF. For the CDR3, the DNA is TGTGCCAGCAGTAGACAGGGGGCCTGGATCTTT.

The chain couples TRBV30 to TRBJ1-5; no firm D call. The CDR3 has 15 amino acids. V gave up 3 bases and J gave up 2 bases, with 14 bases separating them. CDR1 GTSNPN and CDR2 SVGIG come from the germline V gene (reference sequence). This CDR3 reads CAWSPMRAGNQPQHF. The CDR3 nucleotides are TGTGCCTGGAGCCCCATGAGGGCGGGCAATCAGCCCCAGCATTTT.

The rearrangement joins TRBV3-1 (or the pseudogene TRBV3-2) to TRBJ2-1; 8 positions match TRBD1. Germline lookup yields CDR1 LGHDT and CDR2 YNNKEL (reference sequence). This CDR3 has 16 residues. The junction had 6 bases not matched to a gene; V was cut back by 0 bases and J by 5 bases. This CDR3 reads CASSQDLGQGNNEQFF. Written as DNA, the CDR3 is TGTGCCAGCAGCCAAGATCTTGGACAGGGCAACAATGAGCAGTTCTTC.

This chain connects TRBV7-9 to TRBJ2-1; no reliable D call. V was pared by 5 bases and J by 8 bases, with 7 bases between. Germline V gene sequence: CDR1 SEHNR, CDR2 FQNEAQ (reference sequence). The CDR3 spans 11 residues. CDR3: CASSLQDEQFF. Written as DNA, the CDR3 is TGTGCCAGCAGCCTTCAGGATGAGCAGTTCTTC.

This clone was seen only once. This chain joins TRBV7-2 and TRBJ1-4, with D unresolved. The CDR3 is made up of 13 amino acids. Trimming stripped 2 bases from V and 6 bases from J, with 7 bases between. Germline assignment: CDR1 SGHTA and CDR2 FQGNSA. The CDR3 DNA reads TGTGCCAGCAGCTTATCCGCAGATGAAAAACTGTTTTTT. Translation gives CASSLSADEKLFF. The full variable domain, its missing parts supplied by reference TRBV7-2 and TRBJ1-4, is GAGVSQSPSNKVTEKGKDVELRCDPISGHTALYWYRQSLGQGLEFLIYFQGNSAPDKSGLPSDRFSAERTGGSVSTLTIQRTQQEDSAVYLCASSLSADEKLFFGSGTQLSVL.

The chain employs TRBV30 and TRBJ1-1, with 8 bases identical to TRBD1. Germline V lookup: CDR1 GTSNPN, CDR2 SVGIG (reference sequence). V shed 3 bases, J shed 6 bases, and the junction held 9 bases outside the gene matches. This CDR3 comprises 14 residues. As DNA, the CDR3 is TGTGCCTGGAGCACGACAGGGGATATTTCTGAAGCTTTCTTT. Its protein product is CAWSTTGDISEAFF. Complete variable domain (other parts from reference TRBV30 and TRBJ1-1): SQTIHQWPATLVQPVGSPLSLECTVEGTSNPNLYWYRQAAGRGLQLLFYSVGIGQISSEVPQNLSASRPQDRQFILSSKKLLLSDSGFYLCAWSTTGDISEAFFGQGTRLTVV.